This TCR beta chain was observed in a study of T cells in Graves' hyperthyroidism and ophthalmopathy. V trimming: 2 bases; J trimming: 1 base; junction bases outside the gene matches: 7. Looked up from germline, CDR1 is SNHLY and CDR2 is FYNNEI. There are 17 residues in the CDR3. This clonotype was seen more than once but under ten times. Amplification of TCR beta CDR3 regions was performed using RNA transcripts as template. HTBI primers drove first-round RT-PCR of the TCR CDR3. In TCRdb, the multiplex PCR reads were re-called with MiXCR into one record per CDR3 protein. Seen here are more than 500,000 distinct CDR3 sequences, about 16% observed once, and the top ten hold about 29%.

The TCR comes from a woman aged 30 to 39 with Graves' ophthalmopathy. The chain joins TRBV2 to TRBJ2-1, with 8 bases that match TRBD1. Sequences were obtained from blood. The CDR3: CASSEFRTGMSYNEQFF. The CDR3 DNA follows: TGTGCCAGCAGTGAATTTAGGACAGGGATGTCCTACAATGAGCAGTTCTTC.